The entry below gives a single TCR beta chain sequence along with its context. These data originate in a study of blood T cell repertoires in COVID-19. On the study more broadly: Specimens from acute and convalescent COVID-19 originated in the United States, Italy and Spain.

Followed over time, Seattle patients had been enrolled while infection was active. Germline trimming cut 6 bases from V and 2 bases from J; bases unmatched to any gene: 1. The CDR3 consists of 14 residues. CDR1 SQVTM and CDR2 ANQGSEA come from the germline V gene. Per the study methods: Reference gene primer amplification yielded estimated nucleated cell counts. Data came from immunoSEQ multiplex PCR; TCRdb stores just in-frame clones and leaves some out. D and trimming come from the DNA, and the V and J calls and clone size come from that table. The sample has 100,000 to 150,000 clones, 86% seen once; the top ten hold around 10%.

Sequenced material: peripheral blood. The chain employs TRBV29-1 and TRBJ2-6, with 10 bases matching TRBD1. The source is a woman aged 70 to 79 with COVID-19, enrolled during active disease. The CDR3 nucleotides read TGCAGCGTAGGGACAGGGGCTGGGGCCAACGTCCTGACTTTC. Translation: CSVGTGAGANVLTF.